The 30 T cell receptor beta chains below come from one sample, sequenced in a study of shared clonotypes between healthy human individuals. Here immunoSEQ multiplex PCR was the method, and the copy in TCRdb shows in-frame clones only, minus some. The sample holds approximately 2,000,000 clones, 85% to 95% seen once. The sample comprised naive CD4+ T cells from PBMCs. The sample's subset: CD45RA+ positively selected. Receptor source: a man younger than 35 in good health. Some clones in this sample may be carry-over from other donors' samples.

This chain connects TRBV27 to TRBJ2-1; 11 bases match TRBD2. V was clipped by 5 bases and J by 4 bases; unmatched bases: 7. CDR1 and CDR2 from the germline V gene are MNHEY and SMNVEV (reference sequence). The CDR3 sequence is 16 residues long. CDR3: CASSGRLAGSYNEQFF. The CDR3 region has the DNA TGTGCCAGCAGTGGAAGACTAGCGGGAAGTTACAATGAGCAGTTCTTC.

This clone came up once. CDR3 bases: TGTGCCAGCAGCTTAGGGCAGGGGAAGTCCTACGAGCAGTACTTC. Translating gives CASSLGQGKSYEQYF. The chain has TRBV7-9 and TRBJ2-7, with a weak D call TRBD1 (6 bases). Trimming took off 1 base at V and 1 base at J, with 11 bases between the two ends. The CDR3 runs 15 residues. Germline V gene data show CDR1 as SEHNR and CDR2 as FQNEAQ (reference sequence).

Remarks on this clone: Other DNA sequences in this specimen translate into the identical CDR3. This sequence joins TRBV18 and TRBJ2-1; 9 bases are a match to TRBD1. V was pared by 3 bases and J by 4 bases, with 4 bases of the junction left unmatched. The CDR3 totals 15 residues. CDR1 is KGHSH, CDR2 LQKENI, per germline. DNA of the CDR3: TGTGCCAGCTCACCGGGACAGGGTCCATACAATGAGCAGTTCTTC. It codes for CASSPGQGPYNEQFF.

This clone came up once. The CDR3 coding sequence is TGTGCCAGCAGCATACGGACAGGGGATAATGAAAAACTGTTTTTT. As protein: CASSIRTGDNEKLFF. The chain combines TRBV5-8 with TRBJ1-4; 9 bases are shared with TRBD1. Losses at the gene ends were 4 bases for V and 4 bases for J; bases not matched to a gene: 5. CDR1 and CDR2 (germline): SGHTS, YDEGEE. The CDR3 is 15 residues long.

The genes are TRBV7-9 and TRBJ1-4; D gene ambiguous. The germline V gene encodes CDR1 SEHNR and CDR2 FQNEAQ (reference sequence). V shed 5 bases and J shed 5 bases, with 15 bases lying between them. The CDR3 covers 15 residues. CDR3: CASSPNLDWNEKLFF. The CDR3 DNA reads as TGTGCCAGCAGCCCTAACTTGGACTGGAATGAAAAACTGTTTTTT.

The gene calls are TRBV28 and TRBJ2-7; TRBD1 aligns across 12 bases. The CDR3 has 15 residues. From germline, CDR1 is MDHEN and CDR2 SYDVKM. J lost 6 bases, V lost 3 bases, and 6 bases had no gene match. The CDR3 is CASSFRDRGRFEQYF. The CDR3 DNA reads TGTGCCAGCAGTTTCCGGGACAGGGGGCGATTCGAGCAGTACTTC.

The genes are TRBV2 and TRBJ2-2, with unresolved D. Germline V gene data show CDR1 as SNHLY and CDR2 as FYNNEI. The CDR3 length is 15 residues. The ends were cut back, 1 base at V and 4 bases at J, with 10 bases in the middle. CDR3 nucleotides: TGTGCCAGCAGTGAAGACAGATCTGGCACCGGGGAGCTGTTTTTT. Translated, it gives CASSEDRSGTGELFF.

The chain joins TRBV10-3 to TRBJ1-1; D remains unclear. Germline V gene sequence: CDR1 ENHRY, CDR2 SYGVKD. Deletions cut 10 bases from V and 0 bases from J, with 12 bases between. The CDR3 runs to 13 residues. The DNA for the CDR3 is TGTGCCACCATTCAGAGCTTGAACACTGAAGCTTTCTTT. This encodes CATIQSLNTEAFF.

V is TRBV5-6 and J is TRBJ2-1, with TRBD2 as a possible D gene (7 bases). Looked up from germline, CDR1 is SGHDT and CDR2 is YYEEEE. V was pared by 6 bases and J by 10 bases, with 26 bases between. The CDR3 is 16 residues long. This chain's CDR3 is CASTPGGLAARGEQFF. The CDR3 region has the DNA TGTGCCAGCACCCCCGGGGGCCTAGCGGCCCGGGGGGAGCAGTTCTTC.

The chain combines TRBV7-3 with TRBJ2-3; D might be TRBD1 (6 bases). Trimming pared 5 bases from V and 1 base from J, leaving 13 bases between. The CDR3 runs 15 residues. Germline CDR1 is SGHTA and CDR2 is FQGTGA. In nucleotides, the CDR3 is TGTGCCAGCAGCCTCCGCAGGGGAGGCACAGATACGCAGTATTTT. Its translation: CASSLRRGGTDTQYF.

A word on this clone: The same CDR3 also results from other DNA sequences found in this sample. J is TRBJ1-1 and V is TRBV6-5; D is undetermined. Germline CDR1 is MNHEY and CDR2 is SVGAGI. This CDR3 contains 13 residues. V lost 2 bases and J lost 3, with 7 bases in between. DNA for the CDR3: TGTGCCAGCAGTTACGGCCGGTACACTGAAGCTTTCTTT. Amino acid sequence: CASSYGRYTEAFF.

The gene calls are TRBV4-2 and TRBJ1-5; a possible D gene is TRBD1 (6 bases). V lost 0 bases and J 4 bases, leaving 13 bases between the germline ends. The germline CDR1 and CDR2 sequences are LGHNA and YNFKEQ. The CDR3 sequence is 16 residues long. CDR3 residues: CASSQDWGQGNQPQHF. DNA for the CDR3: TGTGCCAGCAGCCAAGATTGGGGGCAGGGGAATCAGCCCCAGCATTTT.

In nucleotides, the CDR3 is TGCGCCAGCAGCTCTGGCTCAGGGAACAGGCTCCAGTACTTC. Translated, it gives CASSSGSGNRLQYF. The chain combines TRBV5-1 with TRBJ2-5; TRBD1 is a possible D gene (5 bases). Per the germline V gene, CDR1 is SGHRS and CDR2 is YFSETQ. CDR3 length: 14 residues. V gave up 3 bases and J gave up 10 bases, with 19 bases separating them.

V and J are TRBV4-2 and TRBJ2-3, with 8 bases identical to TRBD2. With 1 base clipped from V and 0 bases from J, the junction kept 6 bases outside the gene matches. This CDR3 contains 17 residues. Germline CDR1 is LGHNA and CDR2 is YNFKEQ. The CDR3 DNA sequence: TGTGCCAGCAGCCAAGGACTAGCGAGAACTAGCACAGATACGCAGTATTTT. It is translated as CASSQGLARTSTDTQYF.

The chain joins TRBV28 to TRBJ1-2; D ambiguous. Deletions cut 6 bases from V and 4 bases from J, with 18 bases between. Germline V CDR1 and CDR2: MDHEN, SYDVKM. CDR3 size: 15 residues. This CDR3 is CASSPPGGKFYGYTF. The DNA for the CDR3 is TGTGCCAGCAGCCCCCCCGGCGGAAAATTCTATGGCTACACCTTC.

Only one count was recorded for this clone. The genes are TRBV10-1 and TRBJ2-7; the D gene is possibly TRBD2 (6 bases). V dropped 0 bases and J dropped 9 bases, with 15 bases sitting between them. The V gene's germline CDR1 is WNHNN and CDR2 SYGVQD (reference sequence). This CDR3 contains 14 residues. The CDR3 sequence is CASSESARGPRQYF. The CDR3 region has the DNA TGCGCCAGCAGTGAGTCCGCGCGGGGCCCCCGGCAGTACTTC.

The chain is built from TRBV20-1 and TRBJ2-3; no clear D. Per the germline V gene, CDR1 is DFQATT and CDR2 is SNEGSKA (reference sequence). This CDR3 spans 11 amino acids. Trimming cost V 4 bases and J 2 bases, with 4 bases left between them. The CDR3 is CSATITDTQYF. The CDR3 DNA is TGCAGTGCTACTATCACAGATACGCAGTATTTT.

This rearrangement joins TRBV28 to TRBJ1-4; no firm D call. V gave up 2 bases and J gave up 0 bases, with 10 bases separating them. Germline lookup yields CDR1 MDHEN and CDR2 SYDVKM. There are 16 residues in the CDR3. The DNA for the CDR3 is TGTGCCAGCAGTTTACTGTTCAGTGCAACTAATGAAAAACTGTTTTTT. It encodes CASSLLFSATNEKLFF.

The V gene is TRBV29-1, the J gene TRBJ2-7; 9 bases are a match to TRBD2. V gave up 7 bases and J gave up 1 base; unmatched junction bases: 5. The CDR3 is made up of 13 amino acids. Looked up from germline, CDR1 is SQVTM and CDR2 is ANQGSEA. As DNA, the CDR3 is TGCAGCGCCGAGCGGGAGGAGTCCTACGAGCAGTACTTC. Its translation: CSAEREESYEQYF.

The CDR3 DNA reads as TGTGCCAGCAGTGTGGGGTCCGGATGGCAGCCCCAGCATTTT. This translates into CASSVGSGWQPQHF. The chain combines TRBV6-5 with TRBJ1-5, with D hard to call. The CDR3 runs to 14 residues. V was trimmed by 5 bases and J by 7 bases, leaving 15 bases between them. CDR1 and CDR2 from the germline V gene are MNHEY and SVGAGI.

The chain uses TRBV9 and TRBJ2-3, with 14 bases identical to TRBD2. This CDR3 comprises 16 residues. The germline V gene has CDR1 SGDLS and CDR2 YYNGEE. V lost 3 bases to trimming and J lost 2 bases; unmatched junction nucleotides: 2. This CDR3 reads CASSAGLAGATDTQYF. CDR3 coding DNA: TGTGCCAGCAGCGCGGGACTAGCGGGAGCCACAGATACGCAGTATTTT.

DNA for the CDR3: TGCGCCAGCAGTAGTGGTAGCGGGAGTGTTACGCAGTATTTT. Protein sequence: CASSSGSGSVTQYF. The chain uses TRBV10-2 and TRBJ2-3; 9 bases map to TRBD2. Germline-derived CDR1 and CDR2 are WSHSY and SAAADI. V lost 5 bases and J lost 8; bases outside the gene matches: 8. This CDR3 is built from 14 residues.

The V gene is TRBV4-3, the J gene TRBJ2-1, with D possibly TRBD2 on 6 matching bases. In germline, CDR1 is LGHNA, CDR2 YSLEER. This CDR3 spans 16 amino acids. The CDR3 coding sequence is TGCGGTCCGAGTTTCTCCGCCAAAACGGGAGCTGATGAGCAGTTCTTC. Its protein product is CGPSFSAKTGADEQFF.

The chain links TRBV15 to TRBJ1-1, with unresolved D. V was shortened by 9 bases and J by 1 base, with 6 bases between the two germline ends. In germline, CDR1 is LNHNV, CDR2 YYDKDF (reference sequence). This CDR3 spans 11 amino acids. In DNA form, the CDR3 reads TGTGCCACTCTGAGGAACACTGAAGCTTTCTTT. As protein: CATLRNTEAFF.

The rearrangement joins TRBV6-4 to TRBJ1-4; no clear D gene. Trimming cost V 1 base and J 15 bases, with 21 bases left between them. CDR3 size: 15 residues. Germline V gene sequence: CDR1 MRHNA, CDR2 SNTAGT. The CDR3 spells CASSDFFGFSCYLFF. The CDR3 DNA reads as TGTGCCAGCAGTGACTTTTTCGGTTTTTCTTGTTATTTGTTTTTT.

The V call is TRBV5-1, the J call TRBJ2-7, with D tentatively TRBD2 (6 bases). Germline V lookup: CDR1 SGHRS, CDR2 YFSETQ. Trimming took off 0 bases at V and 6 bases at J, with 13 bases between the two ends. This CDR3 comprises 14 residues. The CDR3 reads CASSLDGGSGEQYF. The CDR3 coding sequence is TGCGCCAGCAGCTTGGATGGGGGGTCGGGCGAGCAGTACTTC.

This chain uses TRBV27 with TRBJ1-2, with TRBD1 identical over 9 bases. The CDR3 is made up of 15 amino acids. CDR1 MNHEY and CDR2 SMNVEV come from the germline V gene (reference sequence). V lost 5 bases to trimming and J lost 10 bases; unmatched junction nucleotides: 14. This CDR3 reads CASSPNRGQGRIYTF. The CDR3 bases are TGTGCCAGCAGTCCCAACCGGGGACAGGGTCGAATCTACACCTTC.

Written as DNA, the CDR3 is TGTGCCAGCAGCTTAGAAGTACCGCGGTCCGGGGAGCTGTTTTTT. Translating gives CASSLEVPRSGELFF. J is TRBJ2-2 and V is TRBV7-9; D is unclear. The length of the CDR3 is 15 residues. The germline V and J ends were trimmed by 1 base and 6 bases, with 12 bases remaining between them. Germline V lookup: CDR1 SEHNR, CDR2 FQNEAQ (reference sequence).

The V call is TRBV28, the J call TRBJ1-4, with D tentatively TRBD1 (5 bases). CDR3 length equals 15 residues. Germline CDR1 reads MDHEN; CDR2 reads SYDVKM. Trimming stripped 7 bases from V and 8 bases from J, with 20 bases between. CDR3 DNA: TGTGCCAGCAACTGGCTCGGGGCTTTACAAGAAAAACTGTTTTTT. Protein sequence: CASNWLGALQEKLFF.

For this clone: Distinct nucleotide sequences in the sample also encode this CDR3. The rearrangement joins TRBV2 to TRBJ1-5, with 12 bases aligning to TRBD1. CDR3 length: 14 amino acids. V lost 6 bases, J lost 6 bases, and 3 bases stayed unmatched. Germline CDR1 SNHLY, CDR2 FYNNEI. CDR3 DNA: TGTGCCAGCAGCGGGACAGGGGGCACTCAGCCCCAGCATTTT. This encodes CASSGTGGTQPQHF.